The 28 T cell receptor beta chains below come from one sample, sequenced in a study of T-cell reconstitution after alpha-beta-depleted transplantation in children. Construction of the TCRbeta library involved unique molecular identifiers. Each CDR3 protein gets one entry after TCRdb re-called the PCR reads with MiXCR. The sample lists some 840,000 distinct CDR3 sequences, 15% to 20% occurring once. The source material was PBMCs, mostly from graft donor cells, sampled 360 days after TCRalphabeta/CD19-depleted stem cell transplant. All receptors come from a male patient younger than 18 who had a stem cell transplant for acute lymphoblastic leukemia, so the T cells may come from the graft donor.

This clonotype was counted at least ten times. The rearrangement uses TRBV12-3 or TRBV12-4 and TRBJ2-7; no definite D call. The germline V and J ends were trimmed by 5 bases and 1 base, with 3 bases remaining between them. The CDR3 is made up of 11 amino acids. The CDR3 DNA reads TGTGCCAGCAGTATGTCCTACGAGCAGTACTTC. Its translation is CASSMSYEQYF.

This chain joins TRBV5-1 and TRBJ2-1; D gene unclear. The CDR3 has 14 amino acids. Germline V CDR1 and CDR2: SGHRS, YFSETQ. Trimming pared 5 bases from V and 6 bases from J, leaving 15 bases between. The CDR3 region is CASRVEAVANEQFF. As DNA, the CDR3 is TGCGCCAGCAGGGTCGAAGCAGTGGCCAATGAGCAGTTCTTC.

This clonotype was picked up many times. DNA of the CDR3: TGTGCCAGCAGTTTAGCCAGGGGTGAAAAACTGTTTTTT. Translation gives CASSLARGEKLFF. The chain couples TRBV12-3 or TRBV12-4 to TRBJ1-4; D may be TRBD1 (6 bases). V was cut by 0 bases and J by 7 bases, with 6 bases left in between. This CDR3 spans 13 amino acids.

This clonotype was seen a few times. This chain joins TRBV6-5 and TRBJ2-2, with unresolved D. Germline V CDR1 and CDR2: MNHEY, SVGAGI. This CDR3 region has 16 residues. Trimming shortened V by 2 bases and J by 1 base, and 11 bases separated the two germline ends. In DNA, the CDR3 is TGTGCCAGCAGTTACGCAGGTAGCAGGAACACCGGGGAGCTGTTTTTT. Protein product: CASSYAGSRNTGELFF.

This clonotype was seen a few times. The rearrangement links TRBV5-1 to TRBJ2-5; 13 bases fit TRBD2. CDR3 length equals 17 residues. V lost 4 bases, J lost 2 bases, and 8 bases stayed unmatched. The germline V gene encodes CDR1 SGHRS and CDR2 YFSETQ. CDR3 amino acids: CASSLRLAGGRQETQYF. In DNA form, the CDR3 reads TGCGCCAGCAGCCTCCGACTAGCGGGAGGTCGGCAAGAGACCCAGTACTTC.

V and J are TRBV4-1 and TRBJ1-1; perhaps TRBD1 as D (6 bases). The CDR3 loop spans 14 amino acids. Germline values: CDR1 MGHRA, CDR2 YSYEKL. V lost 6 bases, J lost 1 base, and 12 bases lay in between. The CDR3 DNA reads TGCGCCAGCAGACAGGGCATCAGGAACACTGAAGCTTTCTTT. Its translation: CASRQGIRNTEAFF.

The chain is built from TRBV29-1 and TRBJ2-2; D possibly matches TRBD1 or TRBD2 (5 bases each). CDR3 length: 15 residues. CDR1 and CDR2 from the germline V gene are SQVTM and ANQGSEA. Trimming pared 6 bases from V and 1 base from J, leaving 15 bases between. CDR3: CSVVYGDRNTGELFF. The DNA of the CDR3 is TGCAGCGTGGTGTATGGGGACCGGAACACCGGGGAGCTGTTTTTT.

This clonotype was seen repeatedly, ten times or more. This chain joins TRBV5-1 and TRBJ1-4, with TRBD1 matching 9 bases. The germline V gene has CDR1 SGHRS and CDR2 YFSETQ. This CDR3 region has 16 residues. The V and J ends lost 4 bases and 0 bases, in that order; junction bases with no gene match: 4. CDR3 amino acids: CASSRTGAPTNEKLFF. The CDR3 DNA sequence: TGCGCCAGCAGCCGGACAGGGGCGCCAACTAATGAAAAACTGTTTTTT. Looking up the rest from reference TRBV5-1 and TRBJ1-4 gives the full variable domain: KAGVTQTPRYLIKTRGQQVTLSCSPISGHRSVSWYQQTPGQGLQFLFEYFSETQRNKGNFPGRFSGRQFSNSRSEMNVSTLELGDSALYLCASSRTGAPTNEKLFFGSGTQLSVL.

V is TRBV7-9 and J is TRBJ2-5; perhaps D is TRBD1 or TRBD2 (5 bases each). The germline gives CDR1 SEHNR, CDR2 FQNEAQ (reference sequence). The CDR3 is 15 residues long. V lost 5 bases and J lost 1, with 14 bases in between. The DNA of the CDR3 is TGTGCCAGCAGCGGAGAGGGACCCGTCCAAGAGACCCAGTACTTC. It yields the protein CASSGEGPVQETQYF.

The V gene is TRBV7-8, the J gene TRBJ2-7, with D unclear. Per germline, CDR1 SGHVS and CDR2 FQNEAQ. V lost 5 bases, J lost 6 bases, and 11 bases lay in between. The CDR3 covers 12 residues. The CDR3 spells CASSVTWGEQYF. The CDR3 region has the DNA TGTGCCAGCAGCGTAACATGGGGCGAGCAGTACTTC.

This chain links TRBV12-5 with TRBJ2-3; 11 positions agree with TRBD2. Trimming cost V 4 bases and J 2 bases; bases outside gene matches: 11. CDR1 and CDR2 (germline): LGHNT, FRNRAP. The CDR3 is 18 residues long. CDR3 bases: TGTGCTAGTGGTTCCGATACCGGACTAGCGGGTTCCACAGATACGCAGTATTTT. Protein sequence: CASGSDTGLAGSTDTQYF.

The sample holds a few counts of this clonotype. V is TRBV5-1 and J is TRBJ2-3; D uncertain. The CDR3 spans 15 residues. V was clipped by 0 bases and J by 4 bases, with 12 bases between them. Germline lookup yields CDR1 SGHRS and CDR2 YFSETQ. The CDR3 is CASSLVATTADTQYF. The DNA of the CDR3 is TGCGCCAGCAGCTTGGTTGCTACTACGGCAGATACGCAGTATTTT. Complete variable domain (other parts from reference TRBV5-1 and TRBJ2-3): KAGVTQTPRYLIKTRGQQVTLSCSPISGHRSVSWYQQTPGQGLQFLFEYFSETQRNKGNFPGRFSGRQFSNSRSEMNVSTLELGDSALYLCASSLVATTADTQYFGPGTRLTVL.

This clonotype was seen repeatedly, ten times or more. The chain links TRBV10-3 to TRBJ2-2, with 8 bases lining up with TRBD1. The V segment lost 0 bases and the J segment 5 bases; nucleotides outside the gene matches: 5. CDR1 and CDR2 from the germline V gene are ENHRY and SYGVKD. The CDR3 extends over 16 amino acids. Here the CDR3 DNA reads TGTGCCATCAGTGAGTCCCAGGACAGGGCGACCGGGGAGCTGTTTTTT. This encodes CAISESQDRATGELFF.

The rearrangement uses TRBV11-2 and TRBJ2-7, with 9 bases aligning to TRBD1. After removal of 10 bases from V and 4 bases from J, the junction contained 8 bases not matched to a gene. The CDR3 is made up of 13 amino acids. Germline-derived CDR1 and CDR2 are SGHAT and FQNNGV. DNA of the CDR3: TGTGCCACCGGACAGGGGCAGGGATACGAGCAGTACTTC. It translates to CATGQGQGYEQYF.

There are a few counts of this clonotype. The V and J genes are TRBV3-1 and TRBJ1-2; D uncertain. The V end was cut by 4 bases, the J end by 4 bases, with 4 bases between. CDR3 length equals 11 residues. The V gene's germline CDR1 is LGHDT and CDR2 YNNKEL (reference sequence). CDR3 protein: CASSRSYGYTF. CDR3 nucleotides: TGTGCCAGCAGCCGGAGCTATGGCTACACCTTC.

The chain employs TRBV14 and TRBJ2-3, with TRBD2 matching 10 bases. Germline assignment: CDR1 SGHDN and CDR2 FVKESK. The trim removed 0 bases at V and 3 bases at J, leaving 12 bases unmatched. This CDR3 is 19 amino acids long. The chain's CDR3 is CASSQERALAGVRTDTQYF. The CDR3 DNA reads TGTGCCAGCAGCCAAGAAAGGGCGCTAGCGGGAGTCCGAACAGATACGCAGTATTTT.

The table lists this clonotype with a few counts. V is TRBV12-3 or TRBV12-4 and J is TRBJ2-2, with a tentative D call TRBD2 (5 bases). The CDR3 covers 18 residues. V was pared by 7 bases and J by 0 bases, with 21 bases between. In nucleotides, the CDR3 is TGTGCCAGCAACGGGGTATTGAGGCAGGCCGCGAACACCGGGGAGCTGTTTTTT. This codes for CASNGVLRQAANTGELFF.

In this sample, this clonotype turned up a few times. The CDR3 bases are TGTGCCAGCAGTTTGGGGTCCGTGGGGTACGAGCAGTACTTC. It yields the protein CASSLGSVGYEQYF. The rearrangement joins TRBV12-3 or TRBV12-4 to TRBJ2-7, with no clear D. There are 14 residues in the CDR3. V lost 3 bases and J 4 bases, leaving 13 bases between the germline ends.

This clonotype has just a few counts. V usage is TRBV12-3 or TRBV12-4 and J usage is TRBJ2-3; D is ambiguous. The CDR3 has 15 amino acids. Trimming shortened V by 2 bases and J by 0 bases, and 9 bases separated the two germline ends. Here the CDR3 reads CASSLFPRSTDTQYF. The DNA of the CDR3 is TGTGCCAGCAGTTTATTCCCTCGAAGCACAGATACGCAGTATTTT.

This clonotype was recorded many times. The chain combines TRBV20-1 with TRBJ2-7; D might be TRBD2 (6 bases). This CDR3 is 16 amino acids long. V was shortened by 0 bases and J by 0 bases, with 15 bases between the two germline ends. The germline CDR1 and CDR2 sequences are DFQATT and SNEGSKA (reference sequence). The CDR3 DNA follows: TGCAGTGCTAGAGACCTGACGGGACTCCCCTCCTACGAGCAGTACTTC. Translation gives CSARDLTGLPSYEQYF.

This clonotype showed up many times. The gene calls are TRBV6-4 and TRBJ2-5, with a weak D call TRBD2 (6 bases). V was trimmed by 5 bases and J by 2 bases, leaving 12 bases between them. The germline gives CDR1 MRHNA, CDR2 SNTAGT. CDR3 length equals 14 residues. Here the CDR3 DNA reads TGTGCCAGCAGTCTTCTTAGCGGTCAAGAGACCCAGTACTTC. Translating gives CASSLLSGQETQYF.

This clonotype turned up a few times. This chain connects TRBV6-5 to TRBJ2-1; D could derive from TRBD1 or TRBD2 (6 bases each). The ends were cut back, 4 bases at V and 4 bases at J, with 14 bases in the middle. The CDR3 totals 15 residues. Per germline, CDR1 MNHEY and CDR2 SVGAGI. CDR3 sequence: CASSWGDTRYNEQFF. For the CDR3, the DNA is TGTGCCAGCAGTTGGGGGGACACTCGGTACAATGAGCAGTTCTTC.

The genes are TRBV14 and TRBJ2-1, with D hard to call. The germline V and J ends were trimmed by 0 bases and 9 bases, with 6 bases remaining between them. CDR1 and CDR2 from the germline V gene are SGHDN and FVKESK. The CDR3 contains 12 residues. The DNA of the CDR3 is TGTGCCAGCAGCCAAGAATTTGGTGAGCAGTTCTTC. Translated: CASSQEFGEQFF.

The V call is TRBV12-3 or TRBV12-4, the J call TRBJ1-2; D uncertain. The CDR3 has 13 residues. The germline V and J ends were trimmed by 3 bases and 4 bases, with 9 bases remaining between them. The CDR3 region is CASSFEELYGYTF. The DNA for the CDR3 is TGTGCCAGCAGTTTCGAAGAGCTCTATGGCTACACCTTC.

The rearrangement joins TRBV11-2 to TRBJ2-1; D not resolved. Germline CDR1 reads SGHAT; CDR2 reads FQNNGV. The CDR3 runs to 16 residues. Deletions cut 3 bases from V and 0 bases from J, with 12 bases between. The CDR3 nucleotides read TGTGCCAGCAGCTTGCGACCATTAAGCTCCTACAATGAGCAGTTCTTC. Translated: CASSLRPLSSYNEQFF.

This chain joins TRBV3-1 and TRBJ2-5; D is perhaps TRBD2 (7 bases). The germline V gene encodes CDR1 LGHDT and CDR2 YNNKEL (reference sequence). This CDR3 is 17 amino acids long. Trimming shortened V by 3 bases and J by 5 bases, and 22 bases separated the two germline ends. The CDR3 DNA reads TGTGCCAGCAGCCATGGGCGGGGGCTAGCGGAGTGGGAGACCCAGTACTTC. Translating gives CASSHGRGLAEWETQYF.

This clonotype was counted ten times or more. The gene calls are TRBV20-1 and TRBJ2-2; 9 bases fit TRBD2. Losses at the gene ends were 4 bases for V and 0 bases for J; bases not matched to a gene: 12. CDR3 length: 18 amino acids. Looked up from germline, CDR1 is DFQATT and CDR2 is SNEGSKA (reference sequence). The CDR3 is CSAIGLALRLANTGELFF. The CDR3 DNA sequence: TGCAGTGCTATCGGACTAGCGCTCCGACTCGCGAACACCGGGGAGCTGTTTTTT.

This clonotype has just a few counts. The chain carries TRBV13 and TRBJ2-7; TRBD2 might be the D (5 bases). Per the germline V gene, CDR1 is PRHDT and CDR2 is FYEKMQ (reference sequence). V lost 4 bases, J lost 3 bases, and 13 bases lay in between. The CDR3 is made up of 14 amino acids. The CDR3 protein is CASSYRAGNYEQYF. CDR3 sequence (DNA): TGTGCCAGCAGCTACCGGGCCGGGAACTACGAGCAGTACTTC.